This passage covers 32 T cell receptor beta chains from one sample sequenced in a study of cytomegalovirus exposure and HLA in healthy donors. Both 60 Vbeta primers and 13 Jbeta primers went into the PCR. TCRdb keeps only in-frame clones here, not all; method: immunoSEQ multiplex PCR. The sample has about 200,000 clones, roughly 77% seen once; the top ten hold around 3.6%. Material: PBMCs. The receptors were sampled from a man aged 35 to 55 in good health and CMV-seropositive.

The J gene is TRBJ1-2, the V gene TRBV6-5, with a weak D call TRBD1 (6 bases). Germline values: CDR1 MNHEY, CDR2 SVGAGI. The CDR3 has 15 amino acids. Trimming took off 2 bases at V and 4 bases at J, with 14 bases between the two ends. CDR3: CASSYGQYLVYGYTF. CDR3 DNA sequence: TGTGCCAGCAGTTACGGACAGTACCTGGTCTATGGCTACACCTTC.

The gene calls are TRBV18 and TRBJ1-2, with 7 positions matching TRBD1. The CDR3 is 14 amino acids. With V trimmed by 3 bases and J by 2 bases, 3 bases remained unmatched. The germline V gene has CDR1 KGHSH and CDR2 LQKENI. The CDR3 reads CASSPQGENYGYTF. DNA for the CDR3: TGTGCCAGCTCACCCCAGGGGGAGAACTATGGCTACACCTTC.

This chain uses TRBV2 with TRBJ2-7; D may be TRBD2 (6 bases). V was trimmed by 6 bases and J by 3 bases, leaving 9 bases between them. The CDR3 runs 12 residues. Germline CDR1 SNHLY, CDR2 FYNNEI. The CDR3 loop is CASRRLDYEQYF. In DNA, the CDR3 is TGTGCCAGCAGGAGACTAGACTACGAGCAGTACTTC.

The genes are TRBV6-1 and TRBJ1-2; TRBD1 matches at 7 bases. Germline CDR1 MNHNS, CDR2 SASEGT. J gave up 2 bases and V 9 bases, and 3 bases lay outside the gene matches. The CDR3 is 12 residues long. The CDR3 coding sequence is TGTGCCAGTGAACAGGGGAACTATGGCTACACCTTC. Translated, it gives CASEQGNYGYTF.

This chain joins TRBV10-3 and TRBJ2-2, with TRBD2 as a possible D gene (5 bases). CDR3 length equals 15 residues. V was cut by 4 bases and J by 1 base, with 10 bases left in between. Germline V gene data show CDR1 as ENHRY and CDR2 as SYGVKD. CDR3 sequence reads: CAISGSRGNTGELFF. The CDR3 DNA reads TGTGCCATCAGTGGGTCCCGGGGGAACACCGGGGAGCTGTTTTTT.

This clone was observed a few times. J is TRBJ2-3 and V is TRBV18; 9 bases are shared with TRBD2. J was trimmed by 4 bases and V by 4 bases; bases with no gene match: 9. The CDR3 contains 16 residues. Germline V lookup: CDR1 KGHSH, CDR2 LQKENI. CDR3 region: CASSRLSGRSSDTQYF. The CDR3, as DNA: TGTGCCAGCTCACGATTAAGCGGGAGGTCTTCAGATACGCAGTATTTT.

The V call is TRBV7-2, the J call TRBJ2-5; 9 nucleotides align to TRBD1. The CDR3 has 16 residues. V was clipped by 4 bases and J by 3 bases; unmatched bases: 9. CDR1 is SGHTA and CDR2 is FQGNSA in the germline V gene. CDR3 region: CASSYPLGQGKETQYF. The CDR3 nucleotides are TGTGCCAGCAGCTATCCCTTGGGACAGGGAAAAGAGACCCAGTACTTC.

This clone was recorded a few times. V is TRBV19 and J is TRBJ2-3, with 7 bases matching TRBD1. After removal of 4 bases from V and 3 bases from J, the junction contained 1 base not matched to a gene. Germline V gene data show CDR1 as LNHDA and CDR2 as SQIVND (reference sequence). The CDR3 runs to 13 residues. This CDR3 is CASSRQGTDTQYF. As DNA, the CDR3 is TGTGCCAGTAGTAGACAGGGTACAGATACGCAGTATTTT.

The V and J genes are TRBV2 and TRBJ1-4, with a possible D match to TRBD1 (5 bases). The CDR3 extends over 14 amino acids. V was trimmed by 4 bases and J by 5 bases, leaving 11 bases between them. CDR1 is SNHLY, CDR2 FYNNEI, per germline. The CDR3 nucleotides read TGTGCCAGCAGTGTTACAGGAGACAATGAAAAACTGTTTTTT. It yields the protein CASSVTGDNEKLFF.

As DNA, the CDR3 is TGTGCCAGCAGTACCCCCTATACTGAAGCTTTCTTT. This encodes CASSTPYTEAFF. The chain joins TRBV6-6 to TRBJ1-1; D not certain. This CDR3 comprises 12 residues. Trimming shortened V by 5 bases and J by 5 bases, and 9 bases separated the two germline ends. Looked up from germline, CDR1 is MNHNY and CDR2 is SVGAGI (reference sequence).

The rearrangement links TRBV25-1 to TRBJ2-7; D might be TRBD2 (7 bases). V was cut by 0 bases and J by 0 bases, with 18 bases left in between. The germline CDR1 and CDR2 sequences are MGHDK and SYGVNS. CDR3 size: 18 residues. CDR3 region: CASSEYRGAGLSSYEQYF. In DNA form, the CDR3 reads TGTGCCAGCAGTGAATATCGGGGGGCAGGCCTCAGCTCCTACGAGCAGTACTTC.

The chain couples TRBV19 to TRBJ2-2; D may be TRBD1 (5 bases). V shed 7 bases and J shed 4 bases, with 16 bases lying between them. The CDR3 contains 15 residues. Germline V CDR1 and CDR2: LNHDA, SQIVND (reference sequence). The CDR3 DNA reads TGTGCCAGTACCTCGCCAGGGATGGGCACCGGGGAGCTGTTTTTT. The encoded protein is CASTSPGMGTGELFF.

As concerns this clone: The junction departs from the called germline gene at one end, perhaps through a read error. The chain combines TRBV6-5 with TRBJ2-1; 13 bases are shared with TRBD2. The CDR3 covers 16 residues. CDR1 is MNHEY and CDR2 is SVGAGI in the germline V gene. CDR3 sequence (DNA): TGTGCCAACAGTTCACTAGCGGGAGGGCTGGGAAATGAGCAGTTCTTC. The encoded protein is CANSSLAGGLGNEQFF.

V gene TRBV27 combines with J gene TRBJ2-3, with D perhaps TRBD1 (6 bases). CDR3 length: 15 amino acids. The V gene's germline CDR1 is MNHEY and CDR2 SMNVEV (reference sequence). Trimming left V 6 bases short and J 6 bases short, with 19 bases between. The CDR3 nucleotides read TGTGCCAGCAGAGCCCCGCAGGGGCTCCGGGATACGCAGTATTTT. This codes for CASRAPQGLRDTQYF.

The table lists this clone with a few counts. The chain links TRBV4-3 to TRBJ2-7; D ambiguous. The V end was cut by 1 base, the J end by 0 bases, with 10 bases between. The CDR3 has 15 residues. From germline, CDR1 is LGHNA and CDR2 YSLEER. CDR3 region: CASSQAAESSYEQYF. DNA for the CDR3: TGCGCCAGCAGCCAAGCCGCGGAGAGCTCCTACGAGCAGTACTTC.

This clone appeared a few times. This sample includes further DNA sequences coding for the same CDR3. The V call is TRBV5-4, the J call TRBJ2-7, with a possible D match to TRBD2 (5 bases). There are 13 residues in the CDR3. CDR1 and CDR2 from the germline V gene are SGHNT and YYREEE (reference sequence). V lost 0 bases, J lost 3 bases, and 7 bases lay in between. The chain's CDR3 is CASSLGSGYEQYF. DNA of the CDR3: TGTGCCAGCAGCTTGGGCAGCGGCTACGAGCAGTACTTC.

This chain joins TRBV29-1 and TRBJ2-1; 8 nucleotides align to TRBD1. The CDR3 totals 14 residues. The germline gives CDR1 SQVTM, CDR2 ANQGSEA. Trimming at V came to 6 bases and at J to 5 bases, leaving 9 bases not matched to a gene. The CDR3 bases are TGCAGCGTGGTCCATAGACAGGGGAACAATGAGCAGTTCTTC. Its protein is CSVVHRQGNNEQFF.

V is TRBV7-2 and J is TRBJ2-3, with 14 bases identical to TRBD2. This CDR3 is 17 amino acids long. The germline CDR1 and CDR2 sequences are SGHTA and FQGNSA. V lost 5 bases, J lost 2 bases, and 6 bases stayed unmatched. DNA for the CDR3: TGTGCCAGCAGCACGGGGACTAGCGGGAGTATCACAGATACGCAGTATTTT. Amino acid sequence: CASSTGTSGSITDTQYF.

The genes are TRBV4-2 and TRBJ1-1; D may be TRBD1 (5 bases). Germline CDR1 and CDR2: LGHNA and YNFKEQ. CDR3 length equals 13 residues. V gave up 0 bases and J gave up 5 bases, with 7 bases separating them. CDR3 residues: CASSQDRGTEAFF. The DNA for the CDR3 is TGTGCCAGCAGCCAAGATCGGGGGACTGAAGCTTTCTTT.

This clone counts as medium-sized. This chain joins TRBV28 and TRBJ1-4; perhaps TRBD1 as D (5 bases). The CDR3 totals 15 residues. Germline V lookup: CDR1 MDHEN, CDR2 SYDVKM. Trimming removed 2 bases at V and 8 bases at J, with 15 bases between. Here the CDR3 DNA reads TGTGCCAGCAGTTTAGGGGTCAGGGATGGCGAAAAACTGTTTTTT. It translates to CASSLGVRDGEKLFF. The variable domain in full, completed from reference TRBV28 and TRBJ1-4, reads DVKVTQSSRYLVKRTGEKVFLECVQDMDHENMFWYRQDPGLGLRLIYFSYDVKMKEKGDIPEGYSVSREKKERFSLILESASTNQTSMYLCASSLGVRDGEKLFFGSGTQLSVL.

The chain carries TRBV5-1 and TRBJ2-3; TRBD1 matches at 9 bases. The CDR3 contains 16 residues. Germline V gene sequence: CDR1 SGHRS, CDR2 YFSETQ. V shed 3 bases and J 5 bases; nucleotides not matched to a gene: 10. This CDR3 reads CASSSRDRVSEDTQYF. The CDR3 DNA sequence: TGCGCCAGCAGCTCCAGGGACAGGGTGTCAGAAGATACGCAGTATTTT.

V is TRBV27 and J is TRBJ2-3, with a possible D match to TRBD1 (6 bases). Germline assignment: CDR1 MNHEY and CDR2 SMNVEV (reference sequence). Trimming stripped 4 bases from V and 6 bases from J, with 14 bases between. CDR3 length: 14 residues. CDR3 nucleotide sequence: TGTGCCAGCAGTTACAGGGCCGGTGGGGATACGCAGTATTTT. Its protein product is CASSYRAGGDTQYF.

This rearrangement joins TRBV12-5 to TRBJ1-5, with 9 positions matching TRBD1. There are 18 residues in the CDR3. The germline V gene has CDR1 LGHNT and CDR2 FRNRAP. The V segment lost 6 bases and the J segment 0 bases; nucleotides outside the gene matches: 12. The CDR3 loop is CASGRDREIQFSNQPQHF. DNA of the CDR3: TGTGCTAGTGGCCGGGACAGGGAAATACAATTTAGCAATCAGCCCCAGCATTTT.

V gene TRBV27 combines with J gene TRBJ1-6, with a possible D match to TRBD1 (5 bases). Trimming pared 3 bases from V and 7 bases from J, leaving 10 bases between. The CDR3 loop spans 14 amino acids. From germline, CDR1 is MNHEY and CDR2 SMNVEV (reference sequence). CDR3 loop: CASSFSQENSPLHF. The CDR3 DNA follows: TGTGCCAGCAGTTTTTCACAGGAGAATTCACCCCTCCACTTT.

This clone was recorded a few times. The V and J genes are TRBV5-1 and TRBJ1-2; 9 bases are shared with TRBD1. The germline V gene encodes CDR1 SGHRS and CDR2 YFSETQ. The CDR3 covers 13 residues. V was clipped by 7 bases and J by 2 bases; unmatched bases: 3. CDR3 nucleotides: TGCGCCAGCCGGACAGGGGCGAACTATGGCTACACCTTC. The encoded protein is CASRTGANYGYTF.

The chain carries TRBV7-2 and TRBJ1-4; weak D call: TRBD1 (5 bases). The CDR3 runs to 15 residues. Germline CDR1 SGHTA, CDR2 FQGNSA. Trimming left V 5 bases short and J 8 bases short, with 18 bases between. The CDR3 reads CASSAQEGAKEKLFF. The CDR3 DNA reads TGTGCCAGCAGCGCACAGGAAGGGGCCAAAGAAAAACTGTTTTTT.

The CDR3 coding sequence is TGTGCCAGCACACCGGCGGCGGGTAGCACAGATACGCAGTATTTT. Residues: CASTPAAGSTDTQYF. V gene TRBV6-5 combines with J gene TRBJ2-3; D perhaps matches TRBD2 (5 bases). Germline CDR1 reads MNHEY; CDR2 reads SVGAGI. V was shortened by 7 bases and J by 0 bases, with 14 bases between the two germline ends. The CDR3 contains 15 residues.

The DNA for the CDR3 is TGTGCCAGCGGAAGCAGGGAATACTACGAGCAGTACTTC. Amino acid sequence: CASGSREYYEQYF. The V and J genes are TRBV6-1 and TRBJ2-7; the D gene is possibly TRBD1 (5 bases). CDR1 and CDR2 from the germline V gene are MNHNS and SASEGT. The CDR3 extends over 13 amino acids. Trimming removed 8 bases at V and 3 bases at J, with 14 bases between.

Only a few counts were recorded for this clone. The chain recombines TRBV5-4 with TRBJ2-1, with D hard to call. The CDR3 is 13 residues long. Between the trimmed V and J ends, which lost 0 bases and 3 bases, there was a span of 4 bases. Germline CDR1 is SGHNT and CDR2 is YYREEE (reference sequence). The CDR3, as DNA: TGTGCCAGCAGCTTGGACAGCTACAATGAGCAGTTCTTC. This sequence encodes CASSLDSYNEQFF.

Of note for this clone: A far larger clone is off by one base, so a read error is likely. The chain combines TRBV2 with TRBJ2-7; D is unclear. Germline V gene data show CDR1 as SNHLY and CDR2 as FYNNEI. This CDR3 has 14 amino acids. CDR3 sequence reads: CASSEVSPGSPLHF. CDR3 nucleotide sequence: TGTGCCAGCAGTGAAGTGAGCCCGGGTTCACCCCTCCACTTC.

V gene TRBV7-9 combines with J gene TRBJ1-2; 10 nucleotides line up with TRBD1. Looked up from germline, CDR1 is SEHNR and CDR2 is FQNEAQ (reference sequence). The CDR3 has 17 amino acids. Losses at the gene ends were 1 base for V and 1 base for J; bases not matched to a gene: 6. CDR3 sequence: CASSLGIGTGVNYGYTF. The CDR3 DNA reads TGTGCCAGCAGCTTAGGCATTGGGACAGGGGTTAACTATGGCTACACCTTC.

The CDR3 nucleotides are TGTGCCAGCAGCCAGTGGGGACAGTCGAGCTCCTACAATGAGCAGTTCTTC. As protein: CASSQWGQSSSYNEQFF. The chain uses TRBV4-2 and TRBJ2-1; 7 nucleotides agree with TRBD1. Per the germline V gene, CDR1 is LGHNA and CDR2 is YNFKEQ. This CDR3 comprises 17 residues. V shed 3 bases, J shed 0 bases, and the junction held 8 bases outside the gene matches.